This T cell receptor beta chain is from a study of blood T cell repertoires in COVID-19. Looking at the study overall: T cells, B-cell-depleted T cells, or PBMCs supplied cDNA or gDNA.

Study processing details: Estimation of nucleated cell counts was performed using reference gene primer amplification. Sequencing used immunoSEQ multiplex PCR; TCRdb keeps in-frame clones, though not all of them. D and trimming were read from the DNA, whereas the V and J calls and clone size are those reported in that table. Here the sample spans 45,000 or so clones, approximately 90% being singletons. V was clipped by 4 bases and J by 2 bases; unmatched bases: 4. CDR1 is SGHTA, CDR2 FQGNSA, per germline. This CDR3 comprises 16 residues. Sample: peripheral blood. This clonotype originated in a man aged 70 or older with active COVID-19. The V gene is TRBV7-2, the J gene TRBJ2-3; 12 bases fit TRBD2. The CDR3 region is CASSSWTSGVTDTQYF. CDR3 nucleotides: TGTGCCAGCAGCTCGTGGACTAGCGGGGTCACAGATACGCAGTATTTT.